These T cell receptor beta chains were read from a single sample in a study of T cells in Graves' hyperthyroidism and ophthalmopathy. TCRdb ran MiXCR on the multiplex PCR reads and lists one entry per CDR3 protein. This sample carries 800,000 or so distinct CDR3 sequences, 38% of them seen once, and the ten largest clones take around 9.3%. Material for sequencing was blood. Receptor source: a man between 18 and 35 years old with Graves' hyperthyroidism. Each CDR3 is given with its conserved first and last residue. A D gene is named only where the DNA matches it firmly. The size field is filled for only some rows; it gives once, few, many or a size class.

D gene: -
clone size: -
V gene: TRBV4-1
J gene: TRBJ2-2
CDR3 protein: CASSQAESNTGELFF
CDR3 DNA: TGCGCCAGCAGCCAAGCGGAGTCGAACACCGGGGAGCTGTTTTTT

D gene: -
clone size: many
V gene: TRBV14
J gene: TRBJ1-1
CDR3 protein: CASSQEPRGDTEAFF
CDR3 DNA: TGTGCCAGCAGCCAAGAACCCAGAGGGGACACTGAAGCTTTCTTT

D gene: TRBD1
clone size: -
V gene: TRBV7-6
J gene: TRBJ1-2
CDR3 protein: CASSLMPGTANGYTF
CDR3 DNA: TGTGCCAGCAGCTTAATGCCCGGGACAGCTAATGGCTACACCTTC

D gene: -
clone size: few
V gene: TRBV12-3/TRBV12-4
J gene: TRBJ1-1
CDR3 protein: CASRPTDIMNTEAFF
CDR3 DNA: TGTGCCAGCAGGCCGACAGACATCATGAACACTGAAGCTTTCTTT

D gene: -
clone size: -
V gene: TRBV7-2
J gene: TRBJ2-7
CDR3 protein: CASRSMHRADYEQYF
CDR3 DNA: TGTGCCAGCAGATCCATGCACAGGGCGGACTACGAGCAGTACTTC

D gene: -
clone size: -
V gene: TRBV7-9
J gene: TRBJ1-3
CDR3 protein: CASSPPLSGNTIYF
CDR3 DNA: TGTGCCAGCAGCCCGCCTCTCTCTGGAAACACCATATATTTT

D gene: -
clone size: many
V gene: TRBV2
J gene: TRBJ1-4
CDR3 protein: CASSPRTATNEKLFF
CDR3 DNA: TGTGCCAGCAGCCCTCGGACAGCAACTAATGAAAAACTGTTTTTT

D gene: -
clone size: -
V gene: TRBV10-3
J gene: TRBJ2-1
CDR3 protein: CAISEPSTRDQEQFF
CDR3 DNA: TGTGCCATCAGTGAGCCTTCAACAAGGGATCAGGAGCAGTTCTTC

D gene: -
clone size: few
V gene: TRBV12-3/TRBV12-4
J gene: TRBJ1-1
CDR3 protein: CASIPDGRNTEAFF
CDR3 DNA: TGTGCCAGCATCCCAGACGGAAGGAACACTGAAGCTTTCTTT

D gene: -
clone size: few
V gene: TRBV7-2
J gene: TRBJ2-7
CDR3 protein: CASSLPFHGWESAEQYF
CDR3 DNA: TGTGCCAGCAGCTTACCCTTCCACGGGTGGGAGTCTGCCGAGCAGTACTTC

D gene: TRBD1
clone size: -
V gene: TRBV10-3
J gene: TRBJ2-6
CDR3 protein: CAISGTNRGSYVLTF
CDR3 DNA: TGTGCCATCAGTGGAACAAACAGGGGATCCTACGTCCTGACTTTC

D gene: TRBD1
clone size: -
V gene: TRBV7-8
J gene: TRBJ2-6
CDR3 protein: CASSSDRGFIGANVLTF
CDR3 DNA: TGTGCCAGCAGCTCAGACAGGGGGTTCATCGGGGCCAACGTCCTGACTTTC

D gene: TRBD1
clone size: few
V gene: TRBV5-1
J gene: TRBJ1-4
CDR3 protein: CASSETGAANEKLFF
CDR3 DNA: TGCGCCAGCAGCGAGACAGGGGCCGCTAATGAAAAACTGTTTTTT

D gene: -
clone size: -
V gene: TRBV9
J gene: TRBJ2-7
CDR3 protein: CASSLEGSMEQYF
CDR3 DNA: TGTGCCAGCAGCTTAGAGGGCTCTATGGAGCAGTACTTC

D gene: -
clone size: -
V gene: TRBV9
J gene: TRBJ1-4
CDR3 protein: CASSLGDTSLSGLFF
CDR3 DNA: TGTGCCAGCAGTCTGGGGGACACCTCCTTGAGCGGACTGTTTTTT

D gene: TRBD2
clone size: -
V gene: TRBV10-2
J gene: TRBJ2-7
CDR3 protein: CASRGRDRPYEQYF
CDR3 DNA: TGCGCCAGTCGCGGGAGGGACCGACCCTACGAGCAGTACTTC